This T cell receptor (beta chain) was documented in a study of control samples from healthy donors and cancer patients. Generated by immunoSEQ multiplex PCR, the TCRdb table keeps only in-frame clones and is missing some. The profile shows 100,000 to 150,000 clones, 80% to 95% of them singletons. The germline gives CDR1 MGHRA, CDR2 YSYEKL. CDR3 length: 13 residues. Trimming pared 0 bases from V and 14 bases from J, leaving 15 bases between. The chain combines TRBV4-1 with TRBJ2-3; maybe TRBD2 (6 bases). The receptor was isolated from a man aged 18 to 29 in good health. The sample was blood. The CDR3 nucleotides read TGCGCCAGCAGCCAAGATTTAAGGATCGGGGGGTATTTT. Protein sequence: CASSQDLRIGGYF.